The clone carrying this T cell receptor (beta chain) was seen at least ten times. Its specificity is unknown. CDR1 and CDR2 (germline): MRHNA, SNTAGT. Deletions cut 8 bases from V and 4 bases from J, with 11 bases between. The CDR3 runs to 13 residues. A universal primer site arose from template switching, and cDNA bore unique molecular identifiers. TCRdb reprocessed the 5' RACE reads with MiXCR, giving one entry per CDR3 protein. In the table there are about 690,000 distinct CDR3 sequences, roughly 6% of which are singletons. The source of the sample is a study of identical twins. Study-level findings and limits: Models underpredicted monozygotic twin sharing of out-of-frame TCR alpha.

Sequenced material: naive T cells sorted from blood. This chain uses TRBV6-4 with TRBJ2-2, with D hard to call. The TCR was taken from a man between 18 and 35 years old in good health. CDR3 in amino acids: CASSKELTGELFF. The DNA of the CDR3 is TGTGCCAGCTCCAAAGAGCTCACCGGGGAGCTGTTTTTT.